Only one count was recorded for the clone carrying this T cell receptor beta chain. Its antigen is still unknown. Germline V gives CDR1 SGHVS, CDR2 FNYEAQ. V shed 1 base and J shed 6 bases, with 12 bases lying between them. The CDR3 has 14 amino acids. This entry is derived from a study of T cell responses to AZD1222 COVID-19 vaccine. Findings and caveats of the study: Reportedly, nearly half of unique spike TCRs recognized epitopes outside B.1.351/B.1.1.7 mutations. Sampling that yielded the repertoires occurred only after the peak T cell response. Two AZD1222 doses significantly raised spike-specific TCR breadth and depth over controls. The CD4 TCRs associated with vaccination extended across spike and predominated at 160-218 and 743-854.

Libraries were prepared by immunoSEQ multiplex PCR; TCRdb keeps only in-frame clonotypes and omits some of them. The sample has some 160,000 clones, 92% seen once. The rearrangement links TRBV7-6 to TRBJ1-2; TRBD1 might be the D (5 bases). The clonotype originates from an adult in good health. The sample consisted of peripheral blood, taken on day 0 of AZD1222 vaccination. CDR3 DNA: TGTGCCAGCAGCTTAGATCTGGGGGATCATGGCTACACCTTC. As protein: CASSLDLGDHGYTF.